Sequencing of this T cell receptor (beta chain) was carried out in a study of T cells after yellow fever vaccination. Findings of the study overall: Post-booster samples contained most primary-vaccination clones (around 95% CD4, about 90% CD8). Researchers report a weaker secondary response that nonetheless peaked faster, day 5 versus 15.

By 5'RACE template switching, TCR cDNA was produced, with a universal primer site and UMIs added in the process. Each CDR3 protein gets one entry after TCRdb re-called the 5' RACE reads with MiXCR. The table has about 320,000 distinct CDR3 sequences, roughly 4.3% seen once; the top ten hold roughly 19%. This clonotype was counted at least ten times. Its specificity is unknown. Trimming left V 1 base short and J 1 base short, with 7 bases between. CDR3 length: 14 amino acids. Germline V gene data show CDR1 as SGHVS and CDR2 as FNYEAQ. The rearrangement links TRBV7-6 to TRBJ2-5; no firm D call. The receptor was derived from a man aged 18 to 29 who received the YFV17D yellow fever vaccine. This specimen was PBMCs, taken 15 days after the yellow fever booster vaccination. For the CDR3, the DNA is TGTGCCAGCAGCTTAGGCCAGACCCAAGAGACCCAGTACTTC. Translated: CASSLGQTQETQYF.